Listed below are T cell receptor beta chains from one sample, sequenced in a study of cytomegalovirus exposure and HLA in healthy donors. TCRdb's copy holds only in-frame clones and misses some; the assay was immunoSEQ multiplex PCR. Recorded for this sample: roughly 45,000 clones. Sequenced sample: PBMCs. The receptors were gathered from a woman aged 25 to 45 in good health and CMV-seronegative. CDR3s include the opening cysteine and the closing phenylalanine or tryptophan. D genes are given only for firm matches.

j_call: TRBJ2-6; d_call: TRBD1; v_call: TRBV30; cdr3_nt: TGTGCCTGGAGTGGTAGTTATTGGACAGGGGGGCTTGGGGCCAACGTCCTGACTTTC; cdr3_aa: CAWSGSYWTGGLGANVLTF
j_call: TRBJ2-7; d_call: TRBD2; v_call: TRBV20-1; cdr3_nt: TGCAGTGGGACTAGCGGCTACGAGCAGTACTTC; cdr3_aa: CSGTSGYEQYF
j_call: TRBJ1-1; d_call: TRBD1; v_call: TRBV7-3; cdr3_nt: TGTGCCAGCAGCCGATTGGGGACAGGGGCTGAAGCTTTCTTT; cdr3_aa: CASSRLGTGAEAFF
j_call: TRBJ1-4; d_call: NA; v_call: TRBV5-6; cdr3_nt: TGTGCCAGCAGCTTGGCCCTCGGTGAAAAACTGTTTTTT; cdr3_aa: CASSLALGEKLFF
j_call: TRBJ1-1; d_call: NA; v_call: TRBV5-1; cdr3_nt: TGCGCCAGCGGACCCCGGGGAAGGAACACTGAAGCTTTCTTT; cdr3_aa: CASGPRGRNTEAFF
j_call: TRBJ1-2; d_call: TRBD1; v_call: TRBV9; cdr3_nt: TGTGCCAGCAGCGATTGGACAGGGGGCATCTATGGCTACACCTTC; cdr3_aa: CASSDWTGGIYGYTF
j_call: TRBJ1-5; d_call: NA; v_call: TRBV4-3; cdr3_nt: TGCGCCAGCAGCCAATGGGGCGGACCAAATCAGCCCCAGCATTTT; cdr3_aa: CASSQWGGPNQPQHF
j_call: TRBJ2-1; d_call: NA; v_call: TRBV18; cdr3_nt: TGTGCCAGCTCACCAATCCAGGGGGGCAATGAGCAGTTCTTC; cdr3_aa: CASSPIQGGNEQFF
j_call: TRBJ2-7; d_call: NA; v_call: TRBV6-6; cdr3_nt: TGTGCCAGCAGTTACAAGCCCGACAGCTCCTACGAGCAGTACTTC; cdr3_aa: CASSYKPDSSYEQYF
j_call: TRBJ1-2; d_call: NA; v_call: TRBV7-9; cdr3_nt: TGTGCCAGCAGCCGTCATGAGGGGAGGGATGGCTACACCTTC; cdr3_aa: CASSRHEGRDGYTF
j_call: TRBJ1-1; d_call: NA; v_call: TRBV5-3; cdr3_nt: TGTGCCAGAAGCTTGGAAGGGGGGGCGGATGACACTGAAGCTTTCTTT; cdr3_aa: CARSLEGGADDTEAFF
j_call: TRBJ2-6; d_call: NA; v_call: TRBV2; cdr3_nt: TGTGCCAGCAGAGTACAGTCCTCTGGGGCCAACGTCCTGACTTTC; cdr3_aa: CASRVQSSGANVLTF
j_call: TRBJ2-3; d_call: NA; v_call: TRBV30; cdr3_nt: TGTGCCTGGAGTGGAGGGAGAGGGGGAGTGGCAGATACGCAGTATTTT; cdr3_aa: CAWSGGRGGVADTQYF
j_call: TRBJ1-3; d_call: TRBD1; v_call: TRBV4-1; cdr3_nt: TGCGCCAGCAGCCAAGATACCGCAGGGGGGAGGAGAAACACCATATATTTT; cdr3_aa: CASSQDTAGGRRNTIYF
j_call: TRBJ2-3; d_call: NA; v_call: TRBV30; cdr3_nt: TGTGCCTGGAGTGTACCGGCGGCCGTCGATACGCAGTATTTT; cdr3_aa: CAWSVPAAVDTQYF
j_call: TRBJ1-5; d_call: NA; v_call: TRBV4-1; cdr3_nt: TGCGCCAGCAGCCAAGCGACCCTAGGCCAGGGTAGCAATCAGCCCCAGCATTTT; cdr3_aa: CASSQATLGQGSNQPQHF
j_call: TRBJ1-2; d_call: TRBD1; v_call: TRBV6-5; cdr3_nt: TGTGCCAGCAGTGGACAGGGTGTGGATGGCTACACCTTC; cdr3_aa: CASSGQGVDGYTF
j_call: TRBJ1-2; d_call: TRBD1; v_call: TRBV6-6; cdr3_nt: TGTGCCAGCAGTTACATCCCAGGGGGAACAAACTATGGCTACACCTTC; cdr3_aa: CASSYIPGGTNYGYTF
j_call: TRBJ2-7; d_call: NA; v_call: TRBV28; cdr3_nt: TGTGCCAGCAGTTCCATGACTAGTAGCGCCTACGAGCAGTACTTC; cdr3_aa: CASSSMTSSAYEQYF
j_call: TRBJ2-7; d_call: NA; v_call: TRBV6-6; cdr3_nt: TGTGCCAGCAGTTCCGCCTACGAGCAGTACTTC; cdr3_aa: CASSSAYEQYF
j_call: TRBJ2-1; d_call: TRBD2; v_call: TRBV6-6; cdr3_nt: TGTGCCAGCTTCATCGAGGCTAGCGGATCCTACAATGAGCAGTTCTTC; cdr3_aa: CASFIEASGSYNEQFF
j_call: TRBJ1-2; d_call: NA; v_call: TRBV2; cdr3_nt: TGTGCCAGCAGAGGGGACACGGGCTATGGCTACACCTTC; cdr3_aa: CASRGDTGYGYTF
j_call: TRBJ2-1; d_call: NA; v_call: TRBV13; cdr3_nt: TGTGCCAGCTCCCGGCGGACAACCTACAATGAGCAGTTCTTC; cdr3_aa: CASSRRTTYNEQFF
j_call: TRBJ2-2; d_call: NA; v_call: TRBV7-2; cdr3_nt: TGTGCCAGCAGCTTGCGCACCGGGGAGCTGTTTTTT; cdr3_aa: CASSLRTGELFF
j_call: TRBJ1-4; d_call: TRBD1; v_call: TRBV4-2; cdr3_nt: TGTGCCAGCAGCCACCCGACAGGGGGACGTGAAAAACTGTTTTTT; cdr3_aa: CASSHPTGGREKLFF
j_call: TRBJ2-2; d_call: TRBD1; v_call: TRBV10-1; cdr3_nt: TGCGCCAGCAGTGAGCACAGGGGATACACCGGGGAGCTGTTTTTT; cdr3_aa: CASSEHRGYTGELFF
j_call: TRBJ2-3; d_call: NA; v_call: TRBV6-5; cdr3_nt: TGTGCCAGCAGTTACTCCAAGCAAGATACGCAGTATTTT; cdr3_aa: CASSYSKQDTQYF
j_call: TRBJ1-2; d_call: NA; v_call: TRBV28; cdr3_nt: TGTGCCAGCGGCTTGACAGTAAACTATGGCTACACCTTC; cdr3_aa: CASGLTVNYGYTF
j_call: TRBJ2-2; d_call: TRBD2; v_call: TRBV7-2; cdr3_nt: TGTGCCAGCAGCGGGACTAGCGGGCGGACAACCGGGGAGCTGTTTTTT; cdr3_aa: CASSGTSGRTTGELFF
j_call: TRBJ2-7; d_call: TRBD2; v_call: TRBV9; cdr3_nt: TGTGCCAGCAGCGTAGACCCCGGGAGGGCCAGGGGCGAGCAGTACTTC; cdr3_aa: CASSVDPGRARGEQYF
j_call: TRBJ2-1; d_call: TRBD1; v_call: TRBV28; cdr3_nt: TGTGCCAGCATTTATTCAAGGACAGGGGAGAATGAGCAGTTCTTC; cdr3_aa: CASIYSRTGENEQFF
j_call: TRBJ2-2; d_call: TRBD2; v_call: TRBV5-1; cdr3_nt: TGCGCCAGCAGCCCCCTGACTAGCGGGGACACCGGGGAGCTGTTTTTT; cdr3_aa: CASSPLTSGDTGELFF
j_call: TRBJ2-7; d_call: TRBD2; v_call: TRBV5-5; cdr3_nt: TGTGCCAGCAGCTTGGCCATTCGGACGGGAGGATACGAGCAGTACTTC; cdr3_aa: CASSLAIRTGGYEQYF
j_call: TRBJ2-5; d_call: TRBD2; v_call: TRBV25-1; cdr3_nt: TGTGCCAGCAGTGGGACTAGCGTTCAAGAGACCCAGTACTTC; cdr3_aa: CASSGTSVQETQYF
j_call: TRBJ2-1; d_call: TRBD2; v_call: TRBV18; cdr3_nt: TGTGCCAGCTCACCACCGCAACGGCTAGCGGGGGGGGATGAGCAGTTCTTC; cdr3_aa: CASSPPQRLAGGDEQFF
j_call: TRBJ2-1; d_call: NA; v_call: TRBV4-3; cdr3_nt: TGCGCCAGCAGCCAAGATGGACAGATCCCTAATGAGCAGTTCTTC; cdr3_aa: CASSQDGQIPNEQFF
j_call: TRBJ1-5; d_call: TRBD1; v_call: TRBV6-1; cdr3_nt: TGTGCCAGTAGGGACAGGGGGTACAATCAGCCCCAGCATTTT; cdr3_aa: CASRDRGYNQPQHF
j_call: TRBJ2-1; d_call: TRBD2; v_call: TRBV5-1; cdr3_nt: TGCGCCAGCAGCTTGGGAAGTCTAGCGGGAGGGGTTAATGAGCAGTTCTTC; cdr3_aa: CASSLGSLAGGVNEQFF
j_call: TRBJ2-1; d_call: TRBD2; v_call: TRBV4-2; cdr3_nt: TGTGCCAGCAGCCAGGGAAGAAGACGGGAGGGCGCCTACAATGAGCAGTTCTTC; cdr3_aa: CASSQGRRREGAYNEQFF
j_call: TRBJ2-7; d_call: NA; v_call: TRBV28; cdr3_nt: TGTGCCAGCCGACCAGGGTTGGACGAGCAGTACTTC; cdr3_aa: CASRPGLDEQYF
j_call: TRBJ2-1; d_call: TRBD1; v_call: TRBV30; cdr3_nt: TGTGCCTGGTGGGGGCAGGGACAGGGTCCCAATGAGCAGTTCTTC; cdr3_aa: CAWWGQGQGPNEQFF
j_call: TRBJ2-7; d_call: TRBD2; v_call: TRBV4-2; cdr3_nt: TGTGCCAGCAGTCAAGAAGCGGGAGAAGGCTACGAGCAGTACTTC; cdr3_aa: CASSQEAGEGYEQYF
j_call: TRBJ1-1; d_call: TRBD1; v_call: TRBV4-2; cdr3_nt: TGTGCCAGCAGCCGCGGACAGGGGATTAGGGACACTGAAGCTTTCTTT; cdr3_aa: CASSRGQGIRDTEAFF
j_call: TRBJ2-7; d_call: NA; v_call: TRBV28; cdr3_nt: TGTGCCAGCACTGTCGAGGGGGAGATTAACGAGCAGTACTTC; cdr3_aa: CASTVEGEINEQYF
j_call: TRBJ2-7; d_call: NA; v_call: TRBV11-2; cdr3_nt: TGTGCCAGCAGTTCAGGGATCGGACACAACTCCTACGAGCAGTACTTC; cdr3_aa: CASSSGIGHNSYEQYF
j_call: TRBJ2-7; d_call: NA; v_call: TRBV6-5; cdr3_nt: TGTGCCAGCACCCCCCAGGGTTCCTACGAGCAGTACTTC; cdr3_aa: CASTPQGSYEQYF